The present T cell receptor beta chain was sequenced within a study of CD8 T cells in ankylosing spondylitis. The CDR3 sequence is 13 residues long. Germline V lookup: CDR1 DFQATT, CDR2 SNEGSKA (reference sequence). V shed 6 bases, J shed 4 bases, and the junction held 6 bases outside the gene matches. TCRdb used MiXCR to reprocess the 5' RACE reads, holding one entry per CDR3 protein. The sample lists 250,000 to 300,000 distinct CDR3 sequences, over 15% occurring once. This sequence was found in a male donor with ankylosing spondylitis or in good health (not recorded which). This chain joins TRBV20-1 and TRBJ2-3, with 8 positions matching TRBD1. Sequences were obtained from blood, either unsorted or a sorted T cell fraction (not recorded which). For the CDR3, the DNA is TGCAGTGCCCGGACAGGGTTCCCAGATACGCAGTATTTT. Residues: CSARTGFPDTQYF.